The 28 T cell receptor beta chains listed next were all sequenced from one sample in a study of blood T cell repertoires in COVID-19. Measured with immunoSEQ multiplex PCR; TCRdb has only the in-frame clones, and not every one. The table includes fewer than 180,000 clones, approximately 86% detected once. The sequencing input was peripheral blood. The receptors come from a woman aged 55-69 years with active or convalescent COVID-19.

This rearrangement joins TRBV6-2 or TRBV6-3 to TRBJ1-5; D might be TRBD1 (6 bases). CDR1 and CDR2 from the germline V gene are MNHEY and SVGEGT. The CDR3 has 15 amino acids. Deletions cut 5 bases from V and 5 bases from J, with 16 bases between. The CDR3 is CASSQRYRVHQPQHF. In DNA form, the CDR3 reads TGTGCCAGCAGTCAGCGCTACAGGGTGCATCAGCCCCAGCATTTT.

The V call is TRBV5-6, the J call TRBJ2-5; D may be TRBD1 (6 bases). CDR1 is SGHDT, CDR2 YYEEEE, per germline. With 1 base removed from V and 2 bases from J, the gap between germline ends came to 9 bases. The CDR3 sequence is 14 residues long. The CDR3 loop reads CASSLWDIQETQYF. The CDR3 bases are TGTGCCAGCAGCTTGTGGGACATTCAAGAGACCCAGTACTTC. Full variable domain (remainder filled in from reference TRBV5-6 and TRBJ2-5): DAGVTQSPTHLIKTRGQQVTLRCSPKSGHDTVSWYQQALGQGPQFIFQYYEEEERQRGNFPDRFSGHQFPNYSSELNVNALLLGDSALYLCASSLWDIQETQYFGPGTRLLVL.

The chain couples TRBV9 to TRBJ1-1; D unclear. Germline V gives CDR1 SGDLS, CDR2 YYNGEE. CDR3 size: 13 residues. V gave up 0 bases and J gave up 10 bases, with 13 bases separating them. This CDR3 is CASSVEGGGTAFF. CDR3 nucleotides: TGTGCCAGCAGCGTAGAAGGAGGAGGTACAGCTTTCTTT. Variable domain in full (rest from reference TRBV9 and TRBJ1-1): DSGVTQTPKHLITATGQRVTLRCSPRSGDLSVYWYQQSLDQGLQFLIQYYNGEERAKGNILERFSAQQFPDLHSELNLSSLELGDSALYFCASSVEGGGTAFFGQGTRLTVV.

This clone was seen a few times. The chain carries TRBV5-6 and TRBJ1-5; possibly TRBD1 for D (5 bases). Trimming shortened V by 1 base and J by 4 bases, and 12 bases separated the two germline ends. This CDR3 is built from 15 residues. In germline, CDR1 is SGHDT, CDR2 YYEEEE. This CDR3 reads CASSLMGRANQPQHF. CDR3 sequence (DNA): TGTGCCAGCAGCTTGATGGGCAGGGCGAATCAGCCCCAGCATTTT.

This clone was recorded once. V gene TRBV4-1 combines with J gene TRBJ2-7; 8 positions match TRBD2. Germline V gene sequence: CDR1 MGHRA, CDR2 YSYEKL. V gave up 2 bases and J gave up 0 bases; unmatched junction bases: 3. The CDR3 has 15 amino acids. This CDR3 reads CASSQSSGNSYEQYF. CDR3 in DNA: TGCGCCAGCAGCCAAAGTAGCGGGAACTCCTACGAGCAGTACTTC.

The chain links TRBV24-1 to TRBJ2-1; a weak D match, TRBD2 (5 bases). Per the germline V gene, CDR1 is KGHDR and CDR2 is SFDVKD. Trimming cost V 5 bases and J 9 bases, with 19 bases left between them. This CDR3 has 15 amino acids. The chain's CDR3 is CATSAKIAPLGEQFF. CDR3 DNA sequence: TGTGCCACCAGTGCCAAGATAGCGCCCCTGGGTGAGCAGTTCTTC.

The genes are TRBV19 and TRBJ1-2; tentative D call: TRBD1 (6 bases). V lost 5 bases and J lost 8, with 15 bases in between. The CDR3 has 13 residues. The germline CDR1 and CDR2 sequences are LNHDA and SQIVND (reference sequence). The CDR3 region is CASSPTGPRGYTF. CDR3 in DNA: TGTGCCAGTAGTCCCACAGGGCCTCGGGGCTACACCTTC.

The CDR3 spells CASSLTGNNEKLFF. The CDR3, as DNA: TGCGCCAGCAGCTTGACAGGGAATAATGAAAAACTGTTTTTT. V gene TRBV5-1 combines with J gene TRBJ1-4; the D gene is possibly TRBD1 (6 bases). Germline CDR1 and CDR2: SGHRS and YFSETQ. Trimming left V 1 base short and J 4 bases short, with 8 bases between. The CDR3 contains 14 residues.

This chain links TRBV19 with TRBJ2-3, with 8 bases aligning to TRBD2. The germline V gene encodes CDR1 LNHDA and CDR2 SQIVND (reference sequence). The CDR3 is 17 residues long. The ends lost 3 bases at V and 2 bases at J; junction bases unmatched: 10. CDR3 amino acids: CASSMRVRRGDTDTQYF. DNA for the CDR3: TGTGCCAGTAGTATGAGGGTGAGGCGGGGGGACACAGATACGCAGTATTTT.

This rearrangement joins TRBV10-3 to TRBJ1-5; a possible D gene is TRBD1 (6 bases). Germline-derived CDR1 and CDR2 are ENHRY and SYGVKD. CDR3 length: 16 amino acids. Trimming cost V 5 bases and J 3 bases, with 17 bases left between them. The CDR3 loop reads CAISPGTLTINQPQHF. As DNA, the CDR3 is TGTGCCATCAGTCCTGGGACATTGACGATCAATCAGCCCCAGCATTTT.

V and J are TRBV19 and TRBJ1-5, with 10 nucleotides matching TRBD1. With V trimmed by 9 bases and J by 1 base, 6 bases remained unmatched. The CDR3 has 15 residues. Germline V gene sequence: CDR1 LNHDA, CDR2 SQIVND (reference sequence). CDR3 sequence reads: CASGTGVWSNQPQHF. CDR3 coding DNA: TGTGCCAGCGGGACAGGGGTTTGGAGCAATCAGCCCCAGCATTTT.

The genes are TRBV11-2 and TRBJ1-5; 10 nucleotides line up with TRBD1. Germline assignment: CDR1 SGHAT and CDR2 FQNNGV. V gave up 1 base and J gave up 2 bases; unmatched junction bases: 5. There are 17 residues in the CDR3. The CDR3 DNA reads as TGTGCCAGCAGCTTAGGGGACAGGGGAATGGGCAATCAGCCCCAGCATTTT. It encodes CASSLGDRGMGNQPQHF.

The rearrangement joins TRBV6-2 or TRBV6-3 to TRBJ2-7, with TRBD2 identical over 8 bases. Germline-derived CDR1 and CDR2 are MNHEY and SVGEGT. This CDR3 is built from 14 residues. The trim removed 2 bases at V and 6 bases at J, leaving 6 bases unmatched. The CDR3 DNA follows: TGTGCCAGCAGTTACAGCGGGGGACTTGGCGAGCAGTACTTC. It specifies CASSYSGGLGEQYF.

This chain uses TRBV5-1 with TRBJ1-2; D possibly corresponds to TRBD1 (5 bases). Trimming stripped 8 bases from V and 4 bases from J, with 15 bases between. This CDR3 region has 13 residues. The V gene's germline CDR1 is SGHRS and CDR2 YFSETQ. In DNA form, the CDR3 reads TGCGCCAGTGGGTCTCAGGGCCCCTATGGCTACACCTTC. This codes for CASGSQGPYGYTF. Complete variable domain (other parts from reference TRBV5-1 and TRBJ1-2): KAGVTQTPRYLIKTRGQQVTLSCSPISGHRSVSWYQQTPGQGLQFLFEYFSETQRNKGNFPGRFSGRQFSNSRSEMNVSTLELGDSALYLCASGSQGPYGYTFGSGTRLTVV.

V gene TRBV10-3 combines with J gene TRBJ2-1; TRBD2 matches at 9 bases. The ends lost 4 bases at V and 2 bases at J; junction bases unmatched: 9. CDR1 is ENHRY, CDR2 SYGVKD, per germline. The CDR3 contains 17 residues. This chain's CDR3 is CAISVGASGVTYNEQFF. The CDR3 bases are TGTGCCATCAGTGTTGGTGCTAGCGGGGTTACCTACAATGAGCAGTTCTTC.

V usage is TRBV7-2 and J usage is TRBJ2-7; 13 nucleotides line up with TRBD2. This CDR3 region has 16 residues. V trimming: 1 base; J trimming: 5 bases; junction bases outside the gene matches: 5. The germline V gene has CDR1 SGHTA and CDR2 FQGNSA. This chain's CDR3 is CASSLDGLAGVHEQYF. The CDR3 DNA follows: TGTGCCAGCAGCTTAGACGGACTAGCGGGGGTACACGAGCAGTACTTC.

In DNA, the CDR3 is TGCGCCAGCAGCCTGGACCAGGGAGGCTACACCTTC. Amino acids: CASSLDQGGYTF. The chain is built from TRBV5-1 and TRBJ1-2; D is perhaps TRBD1 (5 bases). CDR1 and CDR2 (germline): SGHRS, YFSETQ. V was shortened by 4 bases and J by 8 bases, with 12 bases between the two germline ends. The CDR3 is 12 residues long. Complete variable domain (other parts from reference TRBV5-1 and TRBJ1-2): KAGVTQTPRYLIKTRGQQVTLSCSPISGHRSVSWYQQTPGQGLQFLFEYFSETQRNKGNFPGRFSGRQFSNSRSEMNVSTLELGDSALYLCASSLDQGGYTFGSGTRLTVV.

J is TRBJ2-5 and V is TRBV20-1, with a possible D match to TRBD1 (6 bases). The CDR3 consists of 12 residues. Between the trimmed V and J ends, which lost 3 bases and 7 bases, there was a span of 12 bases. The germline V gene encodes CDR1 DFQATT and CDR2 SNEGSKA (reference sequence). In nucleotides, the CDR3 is TGCAGTGCTAGTACAGGGTCCAGGACCCAGTACTTC. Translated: CSASTGSRTQYF.

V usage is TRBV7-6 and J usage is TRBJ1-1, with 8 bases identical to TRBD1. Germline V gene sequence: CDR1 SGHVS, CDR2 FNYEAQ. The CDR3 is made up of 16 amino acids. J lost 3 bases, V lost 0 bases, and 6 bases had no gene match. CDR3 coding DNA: TGTGCCAGCAGCTTAGCACCTACGGGACAGGACACTGAAGCTTTCTTT. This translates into CASSLAPTGQDTEAFF.

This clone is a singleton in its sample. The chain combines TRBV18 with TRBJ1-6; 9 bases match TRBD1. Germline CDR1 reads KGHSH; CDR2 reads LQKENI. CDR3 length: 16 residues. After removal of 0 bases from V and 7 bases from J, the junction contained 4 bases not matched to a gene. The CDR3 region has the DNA TGTGCCAGCTCACCACCGGGGGACAGGGAGAATTCACCCCTCCACTTT. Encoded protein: CASSPPGDRENSPLHF.

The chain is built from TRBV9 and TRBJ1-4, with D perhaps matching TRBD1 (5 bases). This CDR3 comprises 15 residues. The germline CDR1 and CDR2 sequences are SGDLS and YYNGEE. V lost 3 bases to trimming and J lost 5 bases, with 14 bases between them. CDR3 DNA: TGTGCCAGCAGCGCTCGACAGACGAGCAATGAAAAACTGTTTTTT. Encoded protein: CASSARQTSNEKLFF.

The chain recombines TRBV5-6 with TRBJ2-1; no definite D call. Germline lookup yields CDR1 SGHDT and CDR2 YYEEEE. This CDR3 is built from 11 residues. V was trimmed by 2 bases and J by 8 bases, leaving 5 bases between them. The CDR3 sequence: CASSFRYEQFF. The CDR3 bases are TGTGCCAGCAGCTTTCGGTATGAGCAGTTCTTC.

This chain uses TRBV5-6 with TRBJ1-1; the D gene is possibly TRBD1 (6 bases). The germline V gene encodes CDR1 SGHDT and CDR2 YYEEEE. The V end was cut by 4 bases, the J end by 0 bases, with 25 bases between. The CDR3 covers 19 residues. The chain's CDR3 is CASSPSLWTATLMNTEAFF. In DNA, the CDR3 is TGTGCCAGCAGCCCTAGTTTATGGACAGCGACCCTCATGAACACTGAAGCTTTCTTT.

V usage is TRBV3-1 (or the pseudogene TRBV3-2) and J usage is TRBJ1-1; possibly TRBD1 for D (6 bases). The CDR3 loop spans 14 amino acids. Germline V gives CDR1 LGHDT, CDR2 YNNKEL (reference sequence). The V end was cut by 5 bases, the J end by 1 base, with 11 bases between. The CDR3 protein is CASSREGENTEAFF. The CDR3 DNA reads TGTGCCAGCAGCAGGGAGGGGGAGAACACTGAAGCTTTCTTT.

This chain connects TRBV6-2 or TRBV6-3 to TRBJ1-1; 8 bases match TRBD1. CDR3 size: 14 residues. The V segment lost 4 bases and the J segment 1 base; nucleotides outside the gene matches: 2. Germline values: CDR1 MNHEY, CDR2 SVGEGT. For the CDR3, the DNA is TGTGCCAGCAGTTTGGGACAGGCGAACACTGAAGCTTTCTTT. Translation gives CASSLGQANTEAFF.

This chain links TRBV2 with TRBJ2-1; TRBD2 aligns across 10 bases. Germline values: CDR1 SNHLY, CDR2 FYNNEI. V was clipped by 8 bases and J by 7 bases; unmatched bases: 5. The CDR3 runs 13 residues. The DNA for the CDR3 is TGTGCCAGCGGTACTAGCGGGAAGAATGAGCAGTTCTTC. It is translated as CASGTSGKNEQFF. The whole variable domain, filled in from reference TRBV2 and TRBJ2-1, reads EPEVTQTPSHQVTQMGQEVILRCVPISNHLYFYWYRQILGQKVEFLVSFYNNEISEKSEIFDDQFSVERPDGSNFTLKIRSTKLEDSAMYFCASGTSGKNEQFFGPGTRLTVL.

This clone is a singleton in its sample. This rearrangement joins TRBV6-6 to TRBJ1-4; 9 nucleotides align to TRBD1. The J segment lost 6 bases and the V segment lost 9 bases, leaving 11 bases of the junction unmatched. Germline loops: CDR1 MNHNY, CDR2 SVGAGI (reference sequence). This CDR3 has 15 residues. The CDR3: CARSPPGQGHEKLFF. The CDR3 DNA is TGTGCCAGAAGTCCCCCGGGACAGGGACATGAAAAACTGTTTTTT.

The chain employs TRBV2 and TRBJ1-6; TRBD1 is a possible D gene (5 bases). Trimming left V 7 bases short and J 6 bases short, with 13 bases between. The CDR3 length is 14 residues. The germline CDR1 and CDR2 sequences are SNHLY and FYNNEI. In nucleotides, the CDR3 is TGTGCCAGCACTGGGGGGGGAGGTAATTCACCCCTCCACTTT. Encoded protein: CASTGGGGNSPLHF.